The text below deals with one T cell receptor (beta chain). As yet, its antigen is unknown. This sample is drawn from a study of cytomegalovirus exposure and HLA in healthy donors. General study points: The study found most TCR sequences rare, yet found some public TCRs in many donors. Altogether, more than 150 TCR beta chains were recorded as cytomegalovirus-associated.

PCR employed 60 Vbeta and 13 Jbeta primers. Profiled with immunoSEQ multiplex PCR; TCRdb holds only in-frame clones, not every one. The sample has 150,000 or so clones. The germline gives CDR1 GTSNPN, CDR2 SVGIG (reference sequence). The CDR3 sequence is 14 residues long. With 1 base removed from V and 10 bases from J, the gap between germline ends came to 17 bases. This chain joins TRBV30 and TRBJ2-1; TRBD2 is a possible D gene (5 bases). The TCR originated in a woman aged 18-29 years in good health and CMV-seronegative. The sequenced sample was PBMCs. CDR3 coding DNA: TGTGCCTGGAGTGCTCCGGGGTTTAGGGCGGAGCAGTTCTTC. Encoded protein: CAWSAPGFRAEQFF.